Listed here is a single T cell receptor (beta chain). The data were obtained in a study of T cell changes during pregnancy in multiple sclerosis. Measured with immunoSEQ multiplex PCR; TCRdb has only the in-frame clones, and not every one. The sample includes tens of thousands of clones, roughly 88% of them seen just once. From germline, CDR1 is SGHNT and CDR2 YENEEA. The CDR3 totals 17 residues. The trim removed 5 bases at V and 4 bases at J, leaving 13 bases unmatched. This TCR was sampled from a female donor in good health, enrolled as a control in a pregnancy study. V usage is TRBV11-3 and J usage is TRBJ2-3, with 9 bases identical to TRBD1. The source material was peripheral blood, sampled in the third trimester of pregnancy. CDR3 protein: CASSPRTGGPGPDTQYF. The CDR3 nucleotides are TGTGCCAGCAGCCCAAGAACAGGGGGCCCTGGTCCAGATACGCAGTATTTT.